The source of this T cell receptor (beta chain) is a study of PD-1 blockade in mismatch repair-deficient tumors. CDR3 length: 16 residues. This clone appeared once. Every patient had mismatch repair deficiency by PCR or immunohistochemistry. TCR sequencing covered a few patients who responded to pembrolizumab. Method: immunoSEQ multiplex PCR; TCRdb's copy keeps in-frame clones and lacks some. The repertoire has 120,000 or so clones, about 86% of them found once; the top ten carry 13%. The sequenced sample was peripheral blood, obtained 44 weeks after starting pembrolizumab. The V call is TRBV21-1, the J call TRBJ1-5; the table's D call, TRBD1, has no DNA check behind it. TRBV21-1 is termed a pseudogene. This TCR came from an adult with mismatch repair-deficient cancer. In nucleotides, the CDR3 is TGTGCCAGCAGCAAATTAAGGGACAAGAGGAATCAGCCCCAGCATTTT. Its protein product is CASSKLRDKRNQPQHF.